This T cell receptor (beta chain) was sequenced in a study of T cells in Graves' hyperthyroidism and ophthalmopathy. Findings and limits, study-wide: Clonotypes that were expanded in thyroid above 0.001 mostly appeared in blood too.

The CDR3 loop spans 14 amino acids. V was clipped by 5 bases and J by 2 bases, with 13 bases between them. Germline CDR1 SGHVS, CDR2 FQNEAQ. In the case of this clonotype: Its antigen is still unknown. Given a much more abundant clone one base away, this may be a read error.

For Graves' hyperthyroidism to be stable, ophthalmopathy could not progress within 18 months. PBMCs were obtained from 7.5 to 10 ml fresh peripheral blood. Amplification of TCR beta CDR3 regions was performed using RNA transcripts as template. The primer set for the first-round RT-PCR of the TCR CDR3 was HTBI. TCRdb analysed the multiplex PCR reads with MiXCR anew, one entry per CDR3 protein. The profile shows over 300,000 distinct CDR3 sequences, approximately 15% of them singletons. The sample comprised blood. The receptor was isolated from a woman aged 60 to 75 with Graves' hyperthyroidism. The rearrangement joins TRBV7-8 to TRBJ2-7, with D perhaps matching TRBD1 or TRBD2 (5 bases each). CDR3 sequence: CASSQVEGPYEQYF. DNA for the CDR3: TGTGCCAGCAGCCAGGTAGAGGGGCCCTACGAGCAGTACTTC.